One T cell receptor (beta chain) is described in this entry. The time point was: blood at routine non-recurrence follow-up after resection. Without sorting, whole RNA was sequenced from tumor, nontumor lung or frozen PBMC. The sample belongs to a study of spatial heterogeneity in lung cancer. Carried by each TCR cDNA molecule was a unique molecular identifier. TCRdb analysed the 5' RACE reads with MiXCR anew, one entry per CDR3 protein. The top ten hold 3% to 4.5% of the sample, which has 8,000 to 10,000 distinct CDR3 sequences, approximately 22% seen once. This CDR3 region has 14 residues. CDR1 MDHEN and CDR2 SYDVKM come from the germline V gene. The V and J ends lost 2 bases and 2 bases respectively, with 10 bases between them.

The sequence was collected from a female donor with early-stage non-small cell lung cancer. The input for sequencing was PBMCs, taken at follow-up. The chain recombines TRBV28 with TRBJ2-7, with unresolved D. The CDR3 here is CASSLPLGAYEQYF. The CDR3 nucleotides read TGTGCCAGCAGTTTACCCCTTGGGGCCTACGAGCAGTACTTC.